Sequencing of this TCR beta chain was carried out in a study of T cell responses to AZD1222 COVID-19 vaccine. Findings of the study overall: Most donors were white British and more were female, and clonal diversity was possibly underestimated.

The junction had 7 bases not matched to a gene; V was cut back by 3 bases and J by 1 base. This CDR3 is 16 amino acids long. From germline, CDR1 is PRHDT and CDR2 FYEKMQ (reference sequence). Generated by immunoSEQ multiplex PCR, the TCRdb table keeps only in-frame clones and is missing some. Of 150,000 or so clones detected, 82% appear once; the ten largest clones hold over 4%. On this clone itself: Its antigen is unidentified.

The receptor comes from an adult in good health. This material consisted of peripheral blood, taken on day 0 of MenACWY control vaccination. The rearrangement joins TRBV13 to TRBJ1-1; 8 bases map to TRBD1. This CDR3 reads CASSFRIGTGNTEAFF. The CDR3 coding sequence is TGTGCCAGCAGCTTTAGAATCGGGACAGGGAACACTGAAGCTTTCTTT.